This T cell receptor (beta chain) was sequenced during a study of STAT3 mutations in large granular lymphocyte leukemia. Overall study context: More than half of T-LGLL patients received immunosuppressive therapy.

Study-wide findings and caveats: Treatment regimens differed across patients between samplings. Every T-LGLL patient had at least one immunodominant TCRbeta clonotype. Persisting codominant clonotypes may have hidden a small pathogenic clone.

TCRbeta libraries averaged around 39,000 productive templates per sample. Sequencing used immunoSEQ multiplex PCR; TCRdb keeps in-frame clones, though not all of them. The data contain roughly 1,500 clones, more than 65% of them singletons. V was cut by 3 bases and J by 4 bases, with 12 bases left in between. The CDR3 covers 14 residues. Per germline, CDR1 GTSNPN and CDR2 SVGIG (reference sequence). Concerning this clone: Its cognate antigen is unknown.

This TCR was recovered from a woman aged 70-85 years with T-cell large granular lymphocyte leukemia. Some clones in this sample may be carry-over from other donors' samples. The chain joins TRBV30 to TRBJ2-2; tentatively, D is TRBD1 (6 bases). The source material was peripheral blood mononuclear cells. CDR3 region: CAWRAGVATGELFF. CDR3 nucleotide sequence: TGTGCCTGGAGGGCAGGGGTGGCCACCGGGGAGCTGTTTTTT.